A single sample is the source of the 8 T cell receptor beta chains below, sequenced in a study of T cell responses to AZD1222 COVID-19 vaccine. Sequencing was performed with immunoSEQ multiplex PCR; in TCRdb, only in-frame clones are kept and a portion is missing. This table holds more than 85,000 clones, nearly 90% found once. The specimen comprised peripheral blood, sampled on day 0 of AZD1222 vaccination. Receptors originate from an adult in good health.

The rearrangement links TRBV11-2 to TRBJ2-2; no reliable D call. The CDR3 totals 13 residues. V dropped 3 bases and J dropped 7 bases, with 9 bases sitting between them. Germline loops: CDR1 SGHAT, CDR2 FQNNGV. CDR3 coding DNA: TGTGCCAGCAGCTTGAGTCAAGTCGGGGAGCTGTTTTTT. Protein sequence: CASSLSQVGELFF.

The chain carries TRBV27 and TRBJ2-1; perhaps TRBD1 as D (6 bases). V was pared by 3 bases and J by 5 bases, with 14 bases between. The germline V gene encodes CDR1 MNHEY and CDR2 SMNVEV (reference sequence). This CDR3 is built from 15 residues. The CDR3, as DNA: TGTGCCAGCAGTTTCGGCAGGGGTCGGAACAATGAGCAGTTCTTC. This sequence encodes CASSFGRGRNNEQFF.

The V and J genes are TRBV12-3 or TRBV12-4 and TRBJ2-7; 8 nucleotides align to TRBD1. The CDR3 sequence is 12 residues long. The J segment lost 6 bases and the V segment lost 6 bases, leaving 4 bases of the junction unmatched. The CDR3 protein is CASSRGQAEQYF. The CDR3 DNA reads as TGTGCCAGCAGCCGGGGACAGGCCGAGCAGTACTTC.

DNA for the CDR3: TGTGCGTCAACAGGGGGTTGGACTGAAGCTTTCTTT. Its translation is CASTGGWTEAFF. The chain links TRBV30 to TRBJ1-1; TRBD1 matches at 8 bases. The CDR3 has 12 residues. Per germline, CDR1 GTSNPN and CDR2 SVGIG (reference sequence).

This clone was observed once. The J gene is TRBJ2-2, the V gene TRBV5-1; 10 positions match TRBD2. The germline V gene has CDR1 SGHRS and CDR2 YFSETQ. V dropped 6 bases and J dropped 6; count of bases not matched to a gene: 5. The CDR3 is 14 residues long. The CDR3 DNA sequence: TGCGCCAGCACACAGCGGGAGGGCCCCGGGGAGCTGTTTTTT. It encodes CASTQREGPGELFF.

The chain links TRBV5-1 to TRBJ1-1, with TRBD1 matching 7 bases. This CDR3 is built from 15 residues. The ends lost 4 bases at V and 0 bases at J; junction bases unmatched: 6. The germline V gene has CDR1 SGHRS and CDR2 YFSETQ. The CDR3 DNA reads TGCGCCAGCAGCAGCCCCGACAGGGTGAACACTGAAGCTTTCTTT. Protein sequence: CASSSPDRVNTEAFF.

J is TRBJ1-6 and V is TRBV7-2; D is unresolved. V shed 5 bases and J shed 10 bases, with 12 bases lying between them. The length of the CDR3 is 13 residues. Germline CDR1 reads SGHTA; CDR2 reads FQGNSA. CDR3: CASSTRGKSPLHF. The CDR3 nucleotides read TGTGCCAGCAGCACTAGAGGTAAATCACCCCTCCACTTT.

The V call is TRBV3-1 (or the pseudogene TRBV3-2), the J call TRBJ2-1, with 8 nucleotides matching TRBD2. J was trimmed by 2 bases and V by 4 bases; bases with no gene match: 4. The germline CDR1 and CDR2 sequences are LGHDT and YNNKEL (reference sequence). The CDR3 has 15 residues. In DNA form, the CDR3 reads TGTGCCAGCAGCCCGGAAGCGGGAGCCTACAATGAGCAGTTCTTC. Translated, it gives CASSPEAGAYNEQFF.